Sequencing of this TCR beta chain was carried out in a study of shared T cell receptors in the human thymus. Using immunoSEQ multiplex PCR, the repertoire was profiled, and TCRdb retains in-frame clones only, with some absent. Among 720,000 or so clones listed, over 75% were seen once. CDR1 LNHDA and CDR2 SQIVND come from the germline V gene (reference sequence). The CDR3 runs to 20 residues. Trimming cost V 0 bases and J 8 bases, with 31 bases left between them. This sample also belongs to another study, concerning human thymus T cells. That paper adds: Donors were healthy Finnish babies undergoing corrective operations for congenital heart defects. The source of the thymus tissue was resections taken during corrective heart surgery. Related research reported highly overlapping thymic repertoires among unrelated individuals.

V gene TRBV19 combines with J gene TRBJ1-2; maybe TRBD1 (6 bases). Sequencing used thymocytes. The receptor was derived from a girl under three years old with a congenital heart defect. In DNA, the CDR3 is TGTGCCAGTAGTATAGATCTTGAACCGGGACAAGGGACCTCAAGGCCGGGCTACACCTTC. This encodes CASSIDLEPGQGTSRPGYTF. Filled out from reference TRBV19 and TRBJ1-2, the complete variable domain reads DGGITQSPKYLFRKEGQNVTLSCEQNLNHDAMYWYRQDPGQGLRLIYYSQIVNDFQKGDIAEGYSVSREKKESFPLTVTSAQKNPTAFYLCASSIDLEPGQGTSRPGYTFGSGTRLTVV.